The rows below give T cell receptor beta chains drawn from one sample of a study of blood T cell repertoires in COVID-19. TCRdb's table, derived via immunoSEQ multiplex PCR, lists solely in-frame clones and lacks some. The sample consists of tens of thousands of clones, 88% of them appearing once. Source material: peripheral blood. These receptor sequences come from a woman aged 60 to 75 with COVID-19, enrolled during active disease. CDR3s include the opening cysteine and the closing phenylalanine or tryptophan. Each record gives: J gene, clone size, V gene, D gene, CDR3 DNA, CDR3 protein. A D gene is named only where the DNA matches it firmly. Clone size is stated in some rows and not others, as once, few, many or a class when expanded.

j_gene: TRBJ1-5
abundance: .
v_gene: TRBV9
d_gene: .
CDR3nt: TGTGCCAGCAGCCCAGGCTCTAATCAGCCCCAGCATTTT
CDR3aa: CASSPGSNQPQHF

j_gene: TRBJ1-5
abundance: once
v_gene: TRBV19
d_gene: .
CDR3nt: TGTGCCAGTAGTATTCGGAGGTGGACGTCGGGGGAAATCAATCAGCCCCAGCATTTT
CDR3aa: CASSIRRWTSGEINQPQHF

j_gene: TRBJ1-6
abundance: once
v_gene: TRBV30
d_gene: TRBD1
CDR3nt: TGTGCCTGGAGTGTGGGACAGGGGGGTTCACCCCTCCACTTT
CDR3aa: CAWSVGQGGSPLHF

j_gene: TRBJ2-2
abundance: .
v_gene: TRBV3-1/TRBV3-2
d_gene: .
CDR3nt: TGTGCCAGCAGCGCCTATAGAACCGGGGAGCTGTTTTTT
CDR3aa: CASSAYRTGELFF

j_gene: TRBJ2-3
abundance: once
v_gene: TRBV7-2
d_gene: .
CDR3nt: TGTGCCAGCAGCTTAGCGGGGGCTTCAGATACGCAGTATTTT
CDR3aa: CASSLAGASDTQYF

j_gene: TRBJ1-3
abundance: .
v_gene: TRBV6-5
d_gene: .
CDR3nt: TGTGCCAGCAGTTACTTTCCAGGGCCTGGAAACACCATATATTTT
CDR3aa: CASSYFPGPGNTIYF

j_gene: TRBJ1-4
abundance: .
v_gene: TRBV21-1
d_gene: .
CDR3nt: TGTGCCAGTCAGGGAGGGACAGGGAGGACCACTAATGAAAAACTGTTTTTT
CDR3aa: CASQGGTGRTTNEKLFF

j_gene: TRBJ2-1
abundance: .
v_gene: TRBV19
d_gene: .
CDR3nt: TGTGCCAGTAGTATAGGGGCCGCCGCTGGTTTCTACAATGAGCAGTTCTTC
CDR3aa: CASSIGAAAGFYNEQFF

j_gene: TRBJ2-3
abundance: few
v_gene: TRBV7-9
d_gene: .
CDR3nt: TGTGCCAGCAGCTTAGGCTGGACGGGAGTCGGCACAGATACGCAGTATTTT
CDR3aa: CASSLGWTGVGTDTQYF

j_gene: TRBJ2-7
abundance: once
v_gene: TRBV12-3/TRBV12-4
d_gene: .
CDR3nt: TGTGCCAGCAGTTCGTCCTACGAGCAGTACTTC
CDR3aa: CASSSSYEQYF

j_gene: TRBJ1-5
abundance: .
v_gene: TRBV6-5
d_gene: TRBD1
CDR3nt: TGTGCCAGCAGTCAGGGGGGCAGTCAGCCCCAGCATTTT
CDR3aa: CASSQGGSQPQHF

j_gene: TRBJ2-6
abundance: .
v_gene: TRBV3-1/TRBV3-2
d_gene: .
CDR3nt: TGTGCCAGCAGCCGTCCCGTTGGTAAAGTCGACAGCTCTGGGGCCAACGTCCTGACTTTC
CDR3aa: CASSRPVGKVDSSGANVLTF

j_gene: TRBJ1-3
abundance: once
v_gene: TRBV4-3
d_gene: .
CDR3nt: TGCGCCAGCAGCCAAGGGGGACAACCTGGAAACACCATATATTTT
CDR3aa: CASSQGGQPGNTIYF

j_gene: TRBJ2-2
abundance: .
v_gene: TRBV19
d_gene: .
CDR3nt: TGTGCCAGTCCAGGATTGGCCGGGGAGCTGTTTTTT
CDR3aa: CASPGLAGELFF

j_gene: TRBJ1-3
abundance: .
v_gene: TRBV7-9
d_gene: .
CDR3nt: TGTGCCAGCAGCTTGGAGGGAAACACCATATATTTT
CDR3aa: CASSLEGNTIYF

j_gene: TRBJ2-3
abundance: .
v_gene: TRBV7-2
d_gene: TRBD2
CDR3nt: TGTGCCAGCAGCAGGACTAGCGGGGGGAAGTATACGCAGTATTTT
CDR3aa: CASSRTSGGKYTQYF

j_gene: TRBJ1-5
abundance: .
v_gene: TRBV28
d_gene: .
CDR3nt: TGTGCCAGCAGTTTAGATATCAGGGGATGGGGTCAGCCCCAGCATTTT
CDR3aa: CASSLDIRGWGQPQHF

j_gene: TRBJ1-6
abundance: once
v_gene: TRBV5-1
d_gene: TRBD1
CDR3nt: TGCGCCAGCAGGTCCGGGACAGGGCTTAATTCACCCCTCCACTTT
CDR3aa: CASRSGTGLNSPLHF

j_gene: TRBJ2-5
abundance: .
v_gene: TRBV6-5
d_gene: TRBD2
CDR3nt: TGTGCCAGCAGTTACATAGCGGGATCAGAGACCCAGTACTTC
CDR3aa: CASSYIAGSETQYF

j_gene: TRBJ1-6
abundance: .
v_gene: TRBV18
d_gene: .
CDR3nt: TGTGCCAGCTCACCACCCGGAGCCTCCTCCTATAATTCACCCCTCCACTTT
CDR3aa: CASSPPGASSYNSPLHF

j_gene: TRBJ1-5
abundance: few
v_gene: TRBV27
d_gene: .
CDR3nt: TGTGCCAGCAGTTACGAATCTGGGGCGCCCCAGCATTTT
CDR3aa: CASSYESGAPQHF

j_gene: TRBJ1-2
abundance: .
v_gene: TRBV10-2
d_gene: TRBD1
CDR3nt: TGCGCCAGCAGTGTAATCGGGACAGGGGAAGGCTACACCTTC
CDR3aa: CASSVIGTGEGYTF

j_gene: TRBJ2-1
abundance: .
v_gene: TRBV6-2/TRBV6-3
d_gene: .
CDR3nt: TGTACCTCCAGTTACCAAGGACAGTACAATGAGCAGTTCTTC
CDR3aa: CTSSYQGQYNEQFF

j_gene: TRBJ2-7
abundance: once
v_gene: TRBV28
d_gene: .
CDR3nt: TGTGCCAGCAGCGCCGTTTCCCCCAGCTCCTACGAGCAGTACTTC
CDR3aa: CASSAVSPSSYEQYF

j_gene: TRBJ1-5
abundance: .
v_gene: TRBV5-5
d_gene: .
CDR3nt: TGTGCCAGCAGCTTGGCGGCCGGGAGCAATCAGCCCCAGCATTTT
CDR3aa: CASSLAAGSNQPQHF

j_gene: TRBJ2-7
abundance: few
v_gene: TRBV19
d_gene: TRBD2
CDR3nt: TGTGCCAGTAGACCCGGGACTAGCTTCGGCGAGCAGTACTTC
CDR3aa: CASRPGTSFGEQYF

j_gene: TRBJ2-3
abundance: .
v_gene: TRBV12-3/TRBV12-4
d_gene: TRBD1
CDR3nt: TGTGCCAGCACGGGACAGTTCACAGATACGCAGTATTTT
CDR3aa: CASTGQFTDTQYF

j_gene: TRBJ1-2
abundance: .
v_gene: TRBV4-3
d_gene: TRBD1
CDR3nt: TGCGCCAGCAGCCATCCCGGACAGGGGGCTAGTAGATATGGCTACACCTTC
CDR3aa: CASSHPGQGASRYGYTF

j_gene: TRBJ2-3
abundance: .
v_gene: TRBV15
d_gene: TRBD2
CDR3nt: TGTGCCACCAGCAGAGATCACCGGGGGGGGACAGATACGCAGTATTTT
CDR3aa: CATSRDHRGGTDTQYF

j_gene: TRBJ1-5
abundance: .
v_gene: TRBV6-1
d_gene: TRBD1
CDR3nt: TGTGCCAGCAGTGACACCTCAGGGGGCAGGAATCAGCCCCAGCATTTT
CDR3aa: CASSDTSGGRNQPQHF

j_gene: TRBJ2-1
abundance: .
v_gene: TRBV10-3
d_gene: TRBD1
CDR3nt: TGTGCCATCATGCGACAGGGGGCTGTCAATGAGCAGTTCTTC
CDR3aa: CAIMRQGAVNEQFF

j_gene: TRBJ1-3
abundance: .
v_gene: TRBV6-6
d_gene: .
CDR3nt: TGTGCCAGCAGCCTTGAAGAGGGAAACACCATATATTTT
CDR3aa: CASSLEEGNTIYF

j_gene: TRBJ1-3
abundance: .
v_gene: TRBV6-6
d_gene: TRBD1
CDR3nt: TGTGCCAGCATCAGGACAGGGGGTTCAGGAAACACCATATATTTT
CDR3aa: CASIRTGGSGNTIYF

j_gene: TRBJ2-7
abundance: .
v_gene: TRBV4-1
d_gene: .
CDR3nt: TGCGCCAGCCGGTATGATCAGGGGCTCTACGAGCAGTACTTC
CDR3aa: CASRYDQGLYEQYF

j_gene: TRBJ2-3
abundance: .
v_gene: TRBV29-1
d_gene: TRBD2
CDR3nt: TGCAGCGTTGCTGTACTAGCGGACACAGATACGCAGTATTTT
CDR3aa: CSVAVLADTDTQYF

j_gene: TRBJ2-5
abundance: few
v_gene: TRBV5-4
d_gene: TRBD2
CDR3nt: TGTGCCAGCAGCTTGGGTCCCTTAGCGGGTAAAGAGACCCAGTACTTC
CDR3aa: CASSLGPLAGKETQYF

j_gene: TRBJ2-1
abundance: .
v_gene: TRBV7-9
d_gene: TRBD2
CDR3nt: TGTGCCAGCAGCTTAGCGCGGAGGGGACTAGCCTGGTATAATGAGGGGCAGTTCTTC
CDR3aa: CASSLARRGLAWYNEGQFF

j_gene: TRBJ2-7
abundance: .
v_gene: TRBV10-2
d_gene: TRBD1
CDR3nt: TGCGCCAGCACCCGGGACAGCCTGATCGAGCAGTACTTC
CDR3aa: CASTRDSLIEQYF